This T cell receptor (beta chain) originates from a study of post-analysis software for immune sequencing data. The TCR beta cDNA libraries carried unique molecular identifiers. Each CDR3 protein gets one entry after TCRdb re-called the PCR reads with MiXCR. Among around 700,000 distinct CDR3 sequences, over 45% were seen once, and the ten largest hold over 9%. Broader study findings: A handful of TRBV segments were significantly more frequent in patients than in controls. TRBV5-6, TRBV5-1 and TRBV20-1 were among these segments.

With respect to this clonotype: The target antigen is unknown.

The CDR3 spans 14 residues. The V gene lost 4 bases and the J gene lost 1 base, with 12 bases spanning the gap. Germline V gene sequence: CDR1 SGHRS, CDR2 YFSETQ. The rearrangement uses TRBV5-1 and TRBJ2-7; D is perhaps TRBD1 (7 bases). Sequencing was done on a sample of blood. This sequence was found in a girl aged 2-10 years with multiple sclerosis. The CDR3 loop is CASSGGTASYEQYF. The CDR3 DNA is TGCGCCAGCAGCGGCGGGACAGCGTCCTACGAGCAGTACTTC. The full variable domain, completed using reference TRBV5-1 and TRBJ2-7, is KAGVTQTPRYLIKTRGQQVTLSCSPISGHRSVSWYQQTPGQGLQFLFEYFSETQRNKGNFPGRFSGRQFSNSRSEMNVSTLELGDSALYLCASSGGTASYEQYFGPGTRLTVT.